Included here is one TCR beta chain sequence, with context. Its antigen remains unidentified. TCRdb passed the reads through MiXCR, listing each CDR3 protein once. This table holds 550,000 to 850,000 distinct CDR3 sequences, roughly 36% found once. The data were obtained in a study of T cell repertoires in cytomegalovirus infection. Study summary: Public signatures in TCR beta pointed to CMV infection and matching HLA type. Study findings and constraints: Dominating the ex vivo response were TCR beta clonotypes that were CMV-specific and HLA-C-restricted.

Looked up from germline, CDR1 is SGHDT and CDR2 is YYEEEE. Trimming at V came to 4 bases and at J to 2 bases, leaving 8 bases not matched to a gene. This CDR3 has 15 amino acids. This sample comprised cultured PBMCs, obtained from culture after CMV antigen stimulation. The rearrangement joins TRBV5-6 to TRBJ1-2; TRBD1 aligns across 7 bases. The clonotype comes from a human donor in good health (CMV status not recorded). Some clones in this sample may be carry-over from other donors' samples. CDR3 sequence reads: CASSTRKTGNYGYTF. CDR3 coding DNA: TGTGCCAGCAGCACCCGAAAGACAGGGAACTATGGCTACACCTTC.